This is a list of T cell receptor beta chains from one sample in a study of CD8 T cells in Susac syndrome. TCRdb used MiXCR to reprocess the immunoSEQ multiplex PCR reads, holding one entry per CDR3 protein. The sample has roughly 130,000 distinct CDR3 sequences, 94% seen once. Input material: CD4+ T cells from PBMCs. These receptors all come from a human donor with multiple sclerosis. The CDR3 runs from the conserved cysteine through the conserved F or W. The D gene is left open where the match is weak. Part of the rows lack a size; the others show once, few, many or a class for expanded clones.

clone size	J gene	V gene	D gene	CDR3 protein	CDR3 DNA
once	TRBJ1-2	TRBV12-3/TRBV12-4	TRBD1	CASRNTGDYGYTF	TGTGCCAGCAGGAACACAGGGGACTATGGCTACACCTTC
.	TRBJ2-7	TRBV27	.	CASKGGGGHEQYF	TGTGCCAGCAAGGGAGGCGGGGGCCACGAGCAGTACTTC
.	TRBJ1-1	TRBV5-1	.	CASSSTAMNTEAFF	TGCGCCAGCAGCTCGACAGCTATGAACACTGAAGCTTTCTTT
.	TRBJ1-1	TRBV30	.	CAWSVGGAGNTEAFF	TGTGCCTGGAGTGTAGGGGGGGCTGGGAACACTGAAGCTTTCTTT
.	TRBJ1-1	TRBV5-1	.	CASSFQGTRSGTEAFF	TGCGCCAGCAGCTTTCAGGGGACGCGTTCGGGCACTGAAGCTTTCTTT
.	TRBJ2-7	TRBV29-1	.	CSVLTEPKAYEQYF	TGCAGCGTTTTGACAGAGCCAAAGGCCTACGAGCAGTACTTC
.	TRBJ1-1	TRBV7-3	TRBD1	CASSTQYRGSDTEAFF	TGTGCCAGCAGCACCCAGTACAGGGGGTCTGACACTGAAGCTTTCTTT
.	TRBJ1-1	TRBV5-6	.	CASSLVLAANTEAFF	TGTGCCAGCAGCTTAGTACTAGCGGCGAACACTGAAGCTTTCTTT
.	TRBJ1-4	TRBV5-4	.	CASSPRHDGGGSEKLFF	TGTGCCAGCAGCCCACGACATGATGGGGGAGGAAGCGAAAAACTGTTTTTT
.	TRBJ1-1	TRBV12-3/TRBV12-4	.	CASSSKPWGTEAFF	TGTGCCAGCAGTTCAAAACCCTGGGGCACTGAAGCTTTCTTT
.	TRBJ1-5	TRBV7-9	.	CASSPDIHSNQPQHF	TGTGCCAGCAGCCCTGACATTCATAGCAATCAGCCCCAGCATTTT
few	TRBJ2-1	TRBV5-4	.	CASSLRLSSYNEQFF	TGTGCCAGCAGCTTGCGGCTGAGCTCCTACAATGAGCAGTTCTTC
.	TRBJ1-3	TRBV30	.	CAWSVGVTSSGNTIYF	TGTGCCTGGAGTGTCGGGGTTACCAGCTCTGGAAACACCATATATTTT
.	TRBJ1-1	TRBV2	.	CASSEGNAGGTEAFF	TGTGCCAGCAGTGAAGGAAATGCGGGAGGAACTGAAGCTTTCTTT
.	TRBJ2-1	TRBV20-1	.	CSASGGGPPNEQFF	TGCAGTGCTAGTGGGGGGGGGCCGCCCAATGAGCAGTTCTTC
few	TRBJ2-1	TRBV6-1	.	CASSLGPNNEQFF	TGTGCCAGCAGTCTGGGACCGAACAATGAGCAGTTCTTC
.	TRBJ2-7	TRBV28	.	CASSPQVIEQYF	TGTGCCAGCAGTCCGCAGGTCATCGAGCAGTACTTC
.	TRBJ1-1	TRBV20-1	.	CSAMRTEAFF	TGCAGTGCTATGAGAACTGAAGCTTTCTTT
.	TRBJ1-1	TRBV3-1	TRBD1	CASSRQGGRTEAFF	TGTGCCAGCAGCCGGCAAGGGGGCAGGACTGAAGCTTTCTTT
.	TRBJ1-5	TRBV29-1	TRBD1	CSVADRGQSQPQHF	TGCAGCGTTGCGGACAGGGGTCAAAGTCAGCCCCAGCATTTT
.	TRBJ2-1	TRBV6-6	.	CASSPVASLGSNEQFF	TGTGCCAGCAGCCCGGTGGCTTCTTTGGGGTCCAATGAGCAGTTCTTC
.	TRBJ2-2	TRBV19	.	CASRFKTGELFF	TGTGCCAGTAGGTTTAAAACCGGGGAGCTGTTTTTT
.	TRBJ2-1	TRBV12-3/TRBV12-4	TRBD2	CASSPTGTSGNEQFF	TGTGCCAGCAGTCCGACCGGGACTAGCGGGAATGAGCAGTTCTTC
.	TRBJ2-3	TRBV30	TRBD2	CAWTSGTDTQYF	TGTGCCTGGACTAGCGGGACAGATACGCAGTATTTT
.	TRBJ2-1	TRBV30	TRBD2	CAWSGGPERGMYEQFF	TGTGCCTGGAGTGGGGGTCCGGAGCGGGGGATGTATGAGCAGTTCTTC
.	TRBJ1-5	TRBV18	.	CASTAGNQPQHF	TGTGCCAGCACCGCAGGCAATCAGCCCCAGCATTTT
once	TRBJ1-6	TRBV24-1	.	CATSDYANSPLHF	TGTGCCACCAGTGATTATGCAAATTCACCCCTCCACTTT
.	TRBJ2-7	TRBV6-5	.	CASSTSGGGYEQYF	TGTGCCAGCAGTACTTCAGGGGGAGGCTACGAGCAGTACTTC
once	TRBJ2-5	TRBV6-5	.	CASRPQVWGQETQYF	TGTGCCAGCAGACCCCAAGTTTGGGGTCAAGAGACCCAGTACTTC
.	TRBJ1-1	TRBV3-1	TRBD1	CASSQDRERGPAFF	TGTGCCAGCAGCCAAGATCGTGAAAGGGGGCCAGCTTTCTTT
.	TRBJ1-1	TRBV12-3/TRBV12-4	TRBD1	CASSTTGGTEAFF	TGTGCCAGCAGTACTACAGGGGGCACTGAAGCTTTCTTT
once	TRBJ2-3	TRBV29-1	.	CSVESFGTDTQYF	TGCAGCGTTGAATCTTTCGGTACAGATACGCAGTATTTT
few	TRBJ1-5	TRBV18	.	CASSQEGQPQHF	TGTGCCAGCTCACAGGAGGGTCAGCCCCAGCATTTT
.	TRBJ1-5	TRBV18	.	CASSRYGALNNQPQHF	TGTGCCAGCTCCCGTTATGGGGCCTTAAACAATCAGCCCCAGCATTTT
.	TRBJ2-1	TRBV20-1	.	CSASEKANYNEQFF	TGCAGTGCTAGTGAAAAAGCCAACTACAATGAGCAGTTCTTC
.	TRBJ2-5	TRBV5-1	.	CASRVASGTLETQYF	TGCGCCAGCAGGGTTGCCTCCGGGACTCTAGAGACCCAGTACTTC
.	TRBJ2-3	TRBV30	.	CAWSVNGDTQYF	TGTGCCTGGAGTGTAAACGGGGATACGCAGTATTTT
.	TRBJ1-2	TRBV20-1	.	CSAKAGNYGYTF	TGCAGTGCTAAGGCAGGGAACTATGGCTACACCTTC
.	TRBJ2-7	TRBV11-2	TRBD1	CASSWGQGLVEQYF	TGTGCCAGCAGCTGGGGACAGGGGCTTGTCGAGCAGTACTTC
.	TRBJ1-2	TRBV27	.	CASSLSGARWGYTF	TGTGCCAGCAGTCTCTCAGGGGCCCGCTGGGGCTACACCTTC